What follows are 32 T cell receptor beta chains derived from one specimen sequenced in a study of T-cell memory formation after mild COVID-19. Each CDR3 protein gets one entry after TCRdb re-called the 5' RACE reads with MiXCR. The sample lists about 430,000 distinct CDR3 sequences; approximately 24% were seen once. The sequenced sample consisted of PBMCs or a T cell subset sorted from them (not recorded which). These receptors were taken from an adult woman who had mild COVID-19 (a few samples of this study predate the infection). Cell type and time point are not known.

This clonotype was seen only once. V is TRBV29-1 and J is TRBJ2-4; 8 bases fit TRBD2. Trimming at V came to 1 base and at J to 8 bases, leaving 4 bases not matched to a gene. The CDR3 is 13 amino acids. Germline CDR1 SQVTM, CDR2 ANQGSEA. Here the CDR3 reads CSVEAGGPDIQYF. The CDR3 region has the DNA TGCAGCGTTGAAGCGGGGGGGCCAGACATTCAGTACTTC.

V usage is TRBV12-3 or TRBV12-4 and J usage is TRBJ2-1; TRBD1 matches at 9 bases. This CDR3 is built from 13 residues. Germline trimming cut 7 bases from V and 10 bases from J; bases unmatched to any gene: 8. CDR3 sequence reads: CASNKRTGDEQFF. The CDR3 DNA is TGTGCCAGCAATAAACGGACAGGGGACGAGCAGTTCTTC.

The V gene is TRBV27, the J gene TRBJ2-7; D gene unclear. Germline assignment: CDR1 MNHEY and CDR2 SMNVEV (reference sequence). The ends were cut back, 4 bases at V and 9 bases at J, with 22 bases in the middle. The CDR3 consists of 15 residues. The CDR3 protein is CASSSQRTPSLGQYF. The CDR3 DNA reads TGTGCCAGCAGTTCCCAGAGGACCCCCTCCCTGGGGCAGTACTTC.

V and J are TRBV7-9 and TRBJ1-1, with 8 bases lining up with TRBD1. Germline V gene lookup returns CDR1 SEHNR and CDR2 FQNEAQ (reference sequence). The V and J ends lost 5 bases and 1 base, in that order; junction bases with no gene match: 6. CDR3 size: 15 residues. The CDR3 region is CASSPGGGQNTEAFF. The CDR3, as DNA: TGTGCCAGCAGCCCAGGGGGCGGACAGAACACTGAAGCTTTCTTT.

The chain combines TRBV6-5 with TRBJ2-7, with D tentatively TRBD1 (5 bases). CDR3 length: 13 residues. From germline, CDR1 is MNHEY and CDR2 SVGAGI. V dropped 0 bases and J dropped 5 bases, with 8 bases sitting between them. CDR3 bases: TGTGCCAGCAGTTACTCGGGGCGGAACGAGCAGTACTTC. As protein: CASSYSGRNEQYF.

In this sample, this clonotype turned up a few times. The V and J genes are TRBV7-2 and TRBJ1-2; D gene unclear. CDR3 length: 11 amino acids. Trimming left V 3 bases short and J 8 bases short, with 7 bases between. Germline assignment: CDR1 SGHTA and CDR2 FQGNSA. The CDR3: CASSFNLGYTF. CDR3 nucleotide sequence: TGTGCCAGCAGCTTCAATTTGGGCTACACCTTC.

The J gene is TRBJ1-5, the V gene TRBV7-2; D is unclear. Germline CDR1 reads SGHTA; CDR2 reads FQGNSA. This CDR3 is built from 13 residues. The germline V and J ends were trimmed by 4 bases and 6 bases, with 10 bases remaining between them. In DNA, the CDR3 is TGTGCCAGCAGCTCATGGGAGGGTCAGCCCCAGCATTTT. Translation: CASSSWEGQPQHF.

V gene TRBV15 combines with J gene TRBJ1-2; perhaps TRBD1 as D (6 bases). Trimming removed 3 bases at V and 7 bases at J, with 27 bases between. CDR3 length equals 18 residues. Germline CDR1 and CDR2: LNHNV and YYDKDF (reference sequence). CDR3 residues: CATSSSPVSGGRGVGYTF. The CDR3 coding sequence is TGTGCCACCAGCAGCTCCCCCGTAAGCGGGGGGCGAGGGGTTGGCTACACCTTC. Using reference TRBV15 and TRBJ1-2 for the parts outside the CDR3, the full variable domain is DAMVIQNPRYQVTQFGKPVTLSCSQTLNHNVMYWYQQKSSQAPKLLFHYYDKDFNNEADTPDNFQSRRPNTSFCFLDIRSPGLGDTAMYLCATSSSPVSGGRGVGYTFGSGTRLTVV.

The chain joins TRBV7-9 to TRBJ1-4, with 7 bases aligning to TRBD1. The CDR3 totals 14 residues. Trimming at V came to 5 bases and at J to 4 bases, leaving 4 bases not matched to a gene. The germline CDR1 and CDR2 sequences are SEHNR and FQNEAQ (reference sequence). CDR3 region: CASSRDRFNEKLFF. The CDR3 nucleotides are TGTGCCAGCAGCCGGGACAGATTTAATGAAAAACTGTTTTTT. The whole variable domain, filled in from reference TRBV7-9 and TRBJ1-4, reads DTGVSQNPRHKITKRGQNVTFRCDPISEHNRLYWYRQTLGQGPEFLTYFQNEAQLEKSRLLSDRFSAERPKGSFSTLEIQRTEQGDSAMYLCASSRDRFNEKLFFGSGTQLSVL.

This clonotype occurred many times. The chain carries TRBV7-9 and TRBJ1-2; 8 bases match TRBD1. V was clipped by 7 bases and J by 3 bases; unmatched bases: 10. CDR3 length: 15 residues. CDR1 SEHNR and CDR2 FQNEAQ come from the germline V gene (reference sequence). Here the CDR3 DNA reads TGTGCCAGCATCCCCCAGGGGGCAGGGGACTATGGCTACACCTTC. Translating gives CASIPQGAGDYGYTF. Full variable domain (remainder filled in from reference TRBV7-9 and TRBJ1-2): DTGVSQNPRHKITKRGQNVTFRCDPISEHNRLYWYRQTLGQGPEFLTYFQNEAQLEKSRLLSDRFSAERPKGSFSTLEIQRTEQGDSAMYLCASIPQGAGDYGYTFGSGTRLTVV.

The chain joins TRBV3-1 to TRBJ1-1; 7 bases align to TRBD1. From germline, CDR1 is LGHDT and CDR2 YNNKEL (reference sequence). There are 16 residues in the CDR3. The trim removed 4 bases at V and 4 bases at J, leaving 12 bases unmatched. The chain's CDR3 is CASSRTVGTVGTEAFF. DNA of the CDR3: TGTGCCAGCAGCCGGACCGTGGGGACAGTTGGCACTGAAGCTTTCTTT.

This chain joins TRBV5-4 and TRBJ2-2, with TRBD2 matching 7 bases. CDR3 length: 15 residues. In germline, CDR1 is SGHNT, CDR2 YYREEE (reference sequence). J gave up 0 bases and V 4 bases, and 3 bases lay outside the gene matches. CDR3 residues: CASSPGGPNTGELFF. CDR3 sequence (DNA): TGTGCCAGCAGCCCGGGGGGACCGAACACCGGGGAGCTGTTTTTT.

The genes are TRBV14 and TRBJ2-1; D unresolved. CDR3 length equals 14 residues. V lost 9 bases to trimming and J lost 9 bases, with 21 bases between them. CDR1 is SGHDN, CDR2 FVKESK, per germline. The DNA of the CDR3 is TGTGCCAGTGGAATGGCCTCTACAATGGTTGAGCAGTTCTTC. Its translation is CASGMASTMVEQFF.

Ten or more counts support this clonotype. The genes are TRBV12-3 or TRBV12-4 and TRBJ2-3, with TRBD2 identical over 8 bases. Germline trimming cut 2 bases from V and 2 bases from J; bases unmatched to any gene: 3. The CDR3 is 15 amino acids. Written as DNA, the CDR3 is TGTGCCAGCAGTTTAAGCGGGGGCCCCACAGATACGCAGTATTTT. This translates into CASSLSGGPTDTQYF.

The chain links TRBV24-1 to TRBJ2-4, with 9 bases fitting TRBD1. Germline CDR1 KGHDR, CDR2 SFDVKD. After removal of 4 bases from V and 4 bases from J, the junction contained 10 bases not matched to a gene. This CDR3 is 17 amino acids long. In DNA form, the CDR3 reads TGTGCCACCAGTGAGGGGACAGGGATAATTAAAAAAAACATTCAGTACTTC. It is translated as CATSEGTGIIKKNIQYF.

This clonotype was seen more than once but under ten times. The gene calls are TRBV27 and TRBJ1-3, with D possibly TRBD1 on 5 matching bases. With 6 bases removed from V and 6 bases from J, the gap between germline ends came to 12 bases. Germline CDR1 is MNHEY and CDR2 is SMNVEV (reference sequence). This CDR3 is built from 13 residues. CDR3 protein: CASRGFGANTIYF. CDR3 in DNA: TGTGCCAGCAGAGGATTTGGGGCAAACACCATATATTTT.

This clonotype was counted many times. The gene calls are TRBV12-3 or TRBV12-4 and TRBJ1-2; D is uncertain. V was pared by 0 bases and J by 2 bases, with 4 bases between. This CDR3 has 13 residues. The chain's CDR3 is CASSLAGNYGYTF. CDR3 bases: TGTGCCAGCAGTTTAGCAGGGAACTATGGCTACACCTTC.

This clonotype was picked up many times. V is TRBV5-5 and J is TRBJ2-7; D is tentatively TRBD1 or TRBD2 (5 bases each). V was cut by 0 bases and J by 4 bases, with 11 bases left in between. Germline CDR1 is SGHKS and CDR2 is YYEKEE (reference sequence). This CDR3 has 14 residues. For the CDR3, the DNA is TGTGCCAGCAGCTTGGCCGGGACGGCTTACGAGCAGTACTTC. It yields the protein CASSLAGTAYEQYF.

At least ten counts were recorded for this clonotype. The chain combines TRBV5-8 with TRBJ2-4; D is unresolved. CDR3 length equals 14 residues. The V end was cut by 5 bases, the J end by 3 bases, with 12 bases between. Germline-derived CDR1 and CDR2 are SGHTS and YDEGEE. CDR3: CASSDPFGKNIQYF. In nucleotides, the CDR3 is TGTGCCAGCAGTGACCCTTTTGGCAAAAACATTCAGTACTTC.

The chain uses TRBV27 and TRBJ1-2, with D uncertain. The CDR3 extends over 14 amino acids. Germline V gene data show CDR1 as MNHEY and CDR2 as SMNVEV (reference sequence). V shed 4 bases and J shed 6 bases, with 15 bases lying between them. The CDR3 spells CASSSGTLGHGYTF. The CDR3 nucleotides are TGTGCCAGCAGTTCAGGCACGCTAGGTCATGGCTACACCTTC.

This clonotype appeared a single time. The rearrangement links TRBV6-6 to TRBJ1-5, with D uncertain. Germline V gives CDR1 MNHNY, CDR2 SVGAGI (reference sequence). Trimming cost V 0 bases and J 2 bases, with 14 bases left between them. The CDR3 is made up of 17 amino acids. CDR3 sequence: CASSYSTLLRGNQPQHF. Here the CDR3 DNA reads TGTGCCAGCAGTTACTCGACGCTCCTGCGGGGCAATCAGCCCCAGCATTTT.

The chain combines TRBV27 with TRBJ2-3; D call uncertain. Per germline, CDR1 MNHEY and CDR2 SMNVEV (reference sequence). V was pared by 4 bases and J by 0 bases, with 14 bases between. The CDR3 runs 16 residues. The CDR3 loop reads CASSSRHTRSTDTQYF. CDR3 coding DNA: TGTGCCAGCAGTTCCAGACACACCCGTAGCACAGATACGCAGTATTTT.

The genes are TRBV4-3 and TRBJ2-2; 7 positions agree with TRBD1. The ends lost 4 bases at V and 5 bases at J; junction bases unmatched: 4. The CDR3 extends over 14 amino acids. Germline CDR1 LGHNA, CDR2 YSLEER. The CDR3 region is CASSPQQGTGELFF. The CDR3 bases are TGCGCCAGCAGCCCCCAACAGGGGACCGGGGAGCTGTTTTTT.

This clonotype was detected a few times. The chain links TRBV7-9 to TRBJ2-6, with D perhaps TRBD1 or TRBD2 (5 bases each). V lost 5 bases and J lost 2, with 16 bases in between. CDR1 SEHNR and CDR2 FQNEAQ come from the germline V gene (reference sequence). The CDR3 extends over 17 amino acids. CDR3 sequence (DNA): TGTGCCAGCAGCCGTCACCTTGGGGGAGCTGGGGCCAACGTCCTGACTTTC. This gives the protein CASSRHLGGAGANVLTF. Based on the CDR3 plus reference TRBV7-9 and TRBJ2-6, the full variable domain is DTGVSQNPRHKITKRGQNVTFRCDPISEHNRLYWYRQTLGQGPEFLTYFQNEAQLEKSRLLSDRFSAERPKGSFSTLEIQRTEQGDSAMYLCASSRHLGGAGANVLTFGAGSRLTVL.

The chain employs TRBV9 and TRBJ2-1, with a weak D call TRBD2 (5 bases). With 2 bases removed from V and 1 base from J, the gap between germline ends came to 13 bases. The CDR3 length is 16 residues. Germline CDR1 reads SGDLS; CDR2 reads YYNGEE. CDR3 sequence: CASSVRGVLSYNEQFF. The CDR3 region has the DNA TGTGCCAGCAGCGTTCGGGGAGTCCTTTCCTACAATGAGCAGTTCTTC.

Here the CDR3 DNA reads TGCAGTGCTAGAGAGCCGACAGGAGAGACCCAGTACTTC. Encoded protein: CSAREPTGETQYF. The chain combines TRBV20-1 with TRBJ2-5, with a possible D match to TRBD1 (6 bases). Trimming cost V 0 bases and J 4 bases, with 9 bases left between them. Per the germline V gene, CDR1 is DFQATT and CDR2 is SNEGSKA (reference sequence). The CDR3 is made up of 13 amino acids.

As concerns this clonotype: A junction end diverges from the germline sequence, so it may reflect a read error. The chain combines TRBV7-7 with TRBJ2-1; 8 positions agree with TRBD2. The CDR3 has 15 residues. CDR1 SSHAT and CDR2 FNYEAQ come from the germline V gene (reference sequence). CDR3 in amino acids: CASSPSGSQYNEQFF. In nucleotides, the CDR3 is TGTGCTAGCAGCCCAAGCGGGAGTCAGTACAATGAGCAGTTCTTC.

V gene TRBV24-1 combines with J gene TRBJ1-3; D is unresolved. Germline CDR1 and CDR2: KGHDR and SFDVKD. V lost 9 bases and J lost 2, with 10 bases in between. The CDR3 covers 13 residues. The CDR3 DNA reads as TGTGCCACCCGTGCGGGAGCTGGAAACACCATATATTTT. Translated, it gives CATRAGAGNTIYF.

V usage is TRBV6-5 and J usage is TRBJ2-5, with a possible D match to TRBD2 (7 bases). There are 15 residues in the CDR3. V was trimmed by 3 bases and J by 9 bases, leaving 20 bases between them. Germline values: CDR1 MNHEY, CDR2 SVGAGI. CDR3: CASSYNKAGEGAQYF. The CDR3 DNA reads as TGTGCCAGCAGTTATAATAAGGCCGGGGAGGGGGCCCAGTACTTC.

This clonotype was observed a handful of times. The gene calls are TRBV12-5 and TRBJ1-1; no firm D call. The V gene's germline CDR1 is LGHNT and CDR2 FRNRAP. The germline V and J ends were trimmed by 3 bases and 5 bases, with 10 bases remaining between them. The length of the CDR3 is 13 residues. CDR3 DNA: TGTGCTAGTGGTTTAGGCCCGGAGACTGAAGCTTTCTTT. Its translation: CASGLGPETEAFF. The variable domain in full, with the rest retrieved from reference TRBV12-5 and TRBJ1-1, is DARVTQTPRHKVTEMGQEVTMRCQPILGHNTVFWYRQTMMQGLELLAYFRNRAPLDDSGMPKDRFSAEMPDATLATLKIQPSEPRDSAVYFCASGLGPETEAFFGQGTRLTVV.

This sequence joins TRBV19 and TRBJ2-1, with TRBD2 matching 15 bases. This CDR3 comprises 20 residues. Germline CDR1 LNHDA, CDR2 SQIVND (reference sequence). V shed 3 bases and J 5 bases; nucleotides not matched to a gene: 14. DNA for the CDR3: TGTGCCAGTAGTATCCTCCCCCTCCCGGGACTAGCGGGGGGCAACAATGAGCAGTTCTTC. Translation gives CASSILPLPGLAGGNNEQFF.

CDR3 region: CASSPHNAQGVDGYTF. The CDR3 coding sequence is TGCGCCAGCAGCCCCCACAACGCACAGGGAGTGGATGGCTACACCTTC. The gene calls are TRBV4-1 and TRBJ1-2; TRBD1 is a possible D gene (6 bases). Germline CDR1 reads MGHRA; CDR2 reads YSYEKL. The length of the CDR3 is 16 residues. Trimming took off 4 bases at V and 6 bases at J, with 21 bases between the two ends.